Listed here are 17 T cell receptor beta chains from one sample, sequenced in a study of T cell repertoires in cytomegalovirus infection. Their specific antigens are unknown. One entry per CDR3 protein, called by TCRdb with MiXCR from the reads. The sample records roughly 990,000 distinct CDR3 sequences, around 31% being singletons. The material was cultured CD8+ T cells from PBMCs, obtained from culture after CMV antigen stimulation. The receptor source for this set is a human donor in good health (CMV status not recorded). Some clones in this sample may be carry-over from other donors' samples.

The gene calls are TRBV6-2 or TRBV6-3 and TRBJ2-1, with TRBD1 identical over 8 bases. This CDR3 has 14 amino acids. V was pared by 5 bases and J by 6 bases, with 6 bases of the junction left unmatched. The V gene's germline CDR1 is MNHEY and CDR2 SVGEGT. CDR3: CASSPWTGFNEQFF. The CDR3 nucleotides read TGTGCCAGCAGTCCCTGGACAGGGTTCAATGAGCAGTTCTTC.

The chain is built from TRBV28 and TRBJ2-5, with 9 bases that match TRBD1. The V gene's germline CDR1 is MDHEN and CDR2 SYDVKM. The CDR3 is 16 residues long. With 4 bases clipped from V and 1 base from J, the junction kept 7 bases outside the gene matches. CDR3 bases: TGTGCCAGCAGTTCACCTGGACAGGGGCCCCAAGAGACCCAGTACTTC. Its translation: CASSSPGQGPQETQYF.

The rearrangement links TRBV7-6 to TRBJ1-2, with D perhaps matching TRBD1 (6 bases). Germline V CDR1 and CDR2: SGHVS, FNYEAQ. The CDR3 is 16 amino acids. V was trimmed by 2 bases and J by 6 bases, leaving 19 bases between them. The CDR3 DNA follows: TGTGCCAGCAGCTTACACCCCCGGGGGGGCCTCGATGGCTACACCTTC. This gives the protein CASSLHPRGGLDGYTF.

The chain uses TRBV6-2 or TRBV6-3 and TRBJ1-2; 9 bases line up with TRBD1. The CDR3 contains 17 residues. The V segment lost 2 bases and the J segment 7 bases; nucleotides outside the gene matches: 14. The V gene's germline CDR1 is MNHEY and CDR2 SVGEGT. The CDR3 bases are TGTGCCAGCAGTTACCGCAAAGACAGGGGGAGTTTTGGTGGCTACACCTTC. As protein: CASSYRKDRGSFGGYTF.

V usage is TRBV28 and J usage is TRBJ2-3; 10 bases agree with TRBD2. CDR1 MDHEN and CDR2 SYDVKM come from the germline V gene. This CDR3 contains 16 residues. With 8 bases clipped from V and 4 bases from J, the junction kept 12 bases outside the gene matches. The CDR3 nucleotides are TGTGCCAGCTCCCTCGGGACTAGCGAAATTCCAGATACGCAGTATTTT. It is translated as CASSLGTSEIPDTQYF.

The V call is TRBV2, the J call TRBJ1-5; 8 nucleotides line up with TRBD1. The CDR3 is 16 amino acids. Germline values: CDR1 SNHLY, CDR2 FYNNEI. With V trimmed by 0 bases and J by 5 bases, 6 bases remained unmatched. This CDR3 reads CASSEAEQGADQPQHF. As DNA, the CDR3 is TGTGCCAGCAGTGAAGCGGAGCAGGGGGCGGATCAGCCCCAGCATTTT.

This clonotype has more than one count but fewer than ten. The genes are TRBV4-1 and TRBJ1-1; 7 positions match TRBD1. This CDR3 contains 15 residues. Trimming at V came to 4 bases and at J to 2 bases, leaving 7 bases not matched to a gene. Per germline, CDR1 MGHRA and CDR2 YSYEKL. DNA of the CDR3: TGCGCCAGCAGCCGAGCCGGGACAGAAAACACTGAAGCTTTCTTT. Amino acids: CASSRAGTENTEAFF.

The sample holds a few counts of this clonotype. V gene TRBV10-3 combines with J gene TRBJ2-6; 7 bases fit TRBD1. The J segment lost 1 base and the V segment lost 6 bases, leaving 9 bases of the junction unmatched. Germline assignment: CDR1 ENHRY and CDR2 SYGVKD. The CDR3 sequence is 17 residues long. The CDR3 bases are TGTGCCATCAGGGCCCAGGACAGGTGGTCTGGGGCCAACGTCCTGACTTTC. Residues: CAIRAQDRWSGANVLTF.

This clonotype was observed a few times. The chain recombines TRBV2 with TRBJ2-4; 7 positions match TRBD1. Germline trimming cut 10 bases from V and 6 bases from J; bases unmatched to any gene: 3. The germline gives CDR1 SNHLY, CDR2 FYNNEI. The length of the CDR3 is 11 residues. The chain's CDR3 is CATRDRNIQYF. The DNA of the CDR3 is TGTGCCACTAGGGACAGAAACATTCAGTACTTC.

V gene TRBV12-5 combines with J gene TRBJ2-2; D uncertain. Germline CDR1 LGHNT, CDR2 FRNRAP. Trimming left V 7 bases short and J 4 bases short, with 7 bases between. The CDR3 has 12 amino acids. The CDR3 here is CASEWRTGELFF. As DNA, the CDR3 is TGTGCTAGTGAATGGCGCACCGGGGAGCTGTTTTTT.

A few counts support this clonotype. The CDR3 here is CASSIRRINQPQHF. The CDR3 DNA is TGTGCCAGTAGTATTAGACGGATTAATCAGCCCCAGCATTTT. The chain has TRBV19 and TRBJ1-5; unclear D gene. V lost 3 bases, J lost 4 bases, and 10 bases lay in between. Looked up from germline, CDR1 is LNHDA and CDR2 is SQIVND (reference sequence). CDR3 length: 14 residues.

This sequence joins TRBV5-1 and TRBJ1-5; 7 bases align to TRBD1. With V trimmed by 1 base and J by 5 bases, 6 bases remained unmatched. The germline gives CDR1 SGHRS, CDR2 YFSETQ. CDR3 size: 15 residues. In nucleotides, the CDR3 is TGCGCCAGCAGCTTGTCCGGGACAGACTATCAGCCCCAGCATTTT. This encodes CASSLSGTDYQPQHF.

The gene calls are TRBV7-3 and TRBJ2-5; D is uncertain. CDR1 is SGHTA and CDR2 is FQGTGA in the germline V gene. V was trimmed by 5 bases and J by 3 bases, leaving 10 bases between them. The CDR3 covers 13 residues. The CDR3 sequence: CASSVVGEETQYF. The CDR3 region has the DNA TGTGCCAGCAGCGTAGTCGGCGAAGAGACCCAGTACTTC.

About this clonotype: This may come from a read error, since a much larger clone is one base off. J is TRBJ2-5 and V is TRBV7-2; weak D call: TRBD1 (5 bases). The CDR3 extends over 16 amino acids. The germline CDR1 and CDR2 sequences are SGHTA and FQGNSA. Deletions cut 1 base from V and 4 bases from J, with 16 bases between. Here the CDR3 DNA reads TGTGCCAGCAGCTTAGGCGACAGACTTTTTCGAGAGACCCAGTACTTC. It translates to CASSLGDRLFRETQYF.

This clonotype showed up just a few times. The rearrangement uses TRBV27 and TRBJ1-5, with unresolved D. V lost 2 bases and J lost 0, with 11 bases in between. This CDR3 is 16 amino acids long. Germline lookup yields CDR1 MNHEY and CDR2 SMNVEV (reference sequence). The DNA of the CDR3 is TGTGCCAGCAGTTTAAGAGGACCGTTTAGCAATCAGCCCCAGCATTTT. This sequence encodes CASSLRGPFSNQPQHF.

The gene calls are TRBV4-1 and TRBJ2-5, with a possible D match to TRBD1 (6 bases). Trimming left V 3 bases short and J 5 bases short, with 10 bases between. CDR3 size: 13 residues. Germline V gene data show CDR1 as MGHRA and CDR2 as YSYEKL. The CDR3 nucleotides are TGCGCCAGCAGCCATGCTCAGGGGGAGACCCAGTACTTC. Translating it yields CASSHAQGETQYF.

This clonotype appeared a few times. The chain carries TRBV6-2 or TRBV6-3 and TRBJ2-7; possibly TRBD1 for D (5 bases). Germline CDR1 is MNHEY and CDR2 is SVGEGT. The V end lost 2 bases, the J end lost 2 bases, and 10 bases lay between the germline ends. The CDR3 runs 14 residues. CDR3 in amino acids: CASSYGQGTYEQYV. In DNA, the CDR3 is TGTGCCAGCAGTTACGGGCAGGGAACCTACGAGCAGTACGTC.